The T cell receptor beta chain under discussion was sequenced for a study of early T cells in non-severe SARS-CoV-2 infection (dated by TCRdb to about 2021). About the study as a whole: Bulk RNA from unsorted whole blood was used for TCR sequencing, so alpha and beta chains could not be paired.

A word on this clonotype: The target of this receptor is not known. No per-base quality is available; no much larger clone lies one base away.

The study was a case-control design nested within a healthcare worker cohort in London, UK, with weekly nasopharyngeal swab PCR tests and blood sampling. Healthcare workers were recruited between 23 and 31 March 2020, during the week of the UK lockdown, and were followed weekly for up to about 15 weeks. V loses 3 bases of germline sequence and J loses 3 bases, and the interval between the two ends is 12 bases. As encoded in the germline V gene, CDR1 is SNHLY while CDR2 is FYNNEI. Reading from cysteine to phenylalanine, the CDR3 counts 15 amino acids. Just CDR3 DNA is preserved here, 45 bases in frame from base 1. The method was 5' RACE. The sample was run on a NextSeq 500. To correct for sequencing error and PCR bias, the TCR library protocol tagged individual cDNA molecules with unique molecular identifiers. Both TCR alpha and beta chains were sequenced, and tight co-correlation was observed between alpha and beta sequence abundances in each sample. Per the source publication's procedure: V gene, J gene and CDR3 annotation of TCR sequences was performed with Decombinator V4. Expanded TCRs were defined as changing significantly between any two time points under a Poisson model with p below 0.0001. TCR abundances were normalised to the total number of TCRs sequenced per sample and were expressed as counts per million. MAIT TCRs were defined by TRAV1-2 paired with TRAJ12, TRAJ20 or TRAJ33, and iNKT TCRs by TRAV10 paired with TRAJ18. VDJdb, accessed 1 November 2021, was searched for CMV, EBV and SARS-CoV-2 annotated TCRs, excluding TCRs annotated for multiple antigens. TCRdb's own reprocessing of the public reads used fastp at Q25 and MiXCR and kept productive beta chains. Each CDR3 protein gets just one entry, which takes the most common genes and DNA from the rows behind it. These V and J calls derive from TCRdb rather than the authors' analysis. This sample lists 84,000 or so distinct CDR3 sequences; roughly 13% were detected once. The top ten clonotypes cover approximately 11% of the sample.

Overall results and qualifications from the work: VDJdb matching was skewed toward anti-spike CD8 responses and likely underestimated virus-specific expansions, missing private and CD4 specificities.

This receptor was taken from an adult who was a healthcare worker with PCR-confirmed SARS-CoV-2 infection or an uninfected control (not recorded which). The specimen was whole blood. The chain is made from TRBV2 and TRBJ1-5; the D gene cannot be named for sure. CDR3 sequence: CASSENSIINQPQHF. In nucleotide form, the sequence is TGTGCCAGCAGTGAGAACTCTATTATCAATCAGCCCCAGCATTTT.